Presented here are 13 T cell receptor beta chains from one specimen sequenced in a study of blood T cell repertoires in COVID-19. Profiling relied on immunoSEQ multiplex PCR, and the TCRdb table lists in-frame clones only, not all of them. This sample yields 150,000 to 200,000 clones, of which about 85% are seen a single time; roughly 9.8% belongs to the top ten. Sequencing used peripheral blood. These receptors came from a woman older than 75 with acute or convalescent COVID-19.

The rearrangement joins TRBV5-1 to TRBJ1-1; D unresolved. The CDR3 has 13 residues. Per the germline V gene, CDR1 is SGHRS and CDR2 is YFSETQ. Trimming cost V 1 base and J 7 bases, with 11 bases left between them. CDR3 amino acids: CASSLRGRNEAFF. CDR3 nucleotide sequence: TGCGCCAGCAGCTTGAGAGGGCGAAATGAAGCTTTCTTT.

The chain links TRBV27 to TRBJ1-1; 8 nucleotides line up with TRBD1. The CDR3 has 16 residues. Germline trimming cut 7 bases from V and 5 bases from J; bases unmatched to any gene: 15. Per the germline V gene, CDR1 is MNHEY and CDR2 is SMNVEV (reference sequence). In DNA form, the CDR3 reads TGTGCCAGCACCTCATGGGGCAGGGGGCGGGGAACTGAAGCTTTCTTT. As protein: CASTSWGRGRGTEAFF.

This clone was found once. V and J are TRBV18 and TRBJ2-1; 9 nucleotides align to TRBD1. The CDR3 sequence is 13 residues long. CDR1 and CDR2 from the germline V gene are KGHSH and LQKENI. Trimming removed 6 bases from V and 7 bases from J; junction bases left unmatched: 4. For the CDR3, the DNA is TGTGCCAGCTCCGGGACAGGGAGGAATGAGCAGTTCTTC. Amino acid sequence: CASSGTGRNEQFF.

V gene TRBV3-1 (or the pseudogene TRBV3-2) combines with J gene TRBJ1-2; D is possibly TRBD1 (5 bases). The length of the CDR3 is 15 residues. V lost 3 bases and J 8 bases, leaving 19 bases between the germline ends. Germline CDR1 LGHDT, CDR2 YNNKEL (reference sequence). Written as DNA, the CDR3 is TGTGCCAGCAGCCATGCTCCAGGGAACGGTCCAGGCTACACCTTC. Protein product: CASSHAPGNGPGYTF.

This chain uses TRBV6-4 with TRBJ2-3; TRBD2 agrees at 11 bases. Germline lookup yields CDR1 MRHNA and CDR2 SNTAGT. The J segment lost 4 bases and the V segment lost 7 bases, leaving 7 bases of the junction unmatched. The CDR3 sequence is 15 residues long. CDR3 sequence: CASKPNSGGADTQYF. Written as DNA, the CDR3 is TGTGCCAGCAAACCCAATAGCGGGGGGGCAGATACGCAGTATTTT.

This clone was seen a handful of times. This chain uses TRBV6-5 with TRBJ1-1, with 11 positions matching TRBD1. The CDR3 totals 14 residues. Trimming removed 7 bases from V and 8 bases from J; junction bases left unmatched: 9. The germline gives CDR1 MNHEY, CDR2 SVGAGI. CDR3 DNA: TGTGCCAGCACCGCCAGGACAGGGGGCCGGGAAGCTTTCTTT. Protein sequence: CASTARTGGREAFF.

The rearrangement links TRBV4-1 to TRBJ2-1; 10 bases are shared with TRBD2. Per the germline V gene, CDR1 is MGHRA and CDR2 is YSYEKL. J gave up 0 bases and V 4 bases, and 12 bases lay outside the gene matches. The CDR3 loop spans 19 amino acids. CDR3 DNA: TGCGCCAGCAGCCCCCGGGGTAGCGGGGGGCAAAGCTCCTACAATGAGCAGTTCTTC. Its translation is CASSPRGSGGQSSYNEQFF.

The chain couples TRBV7-9 to TRBJ1-5; D is uncertain. The CDR3 sequence is 14 residues long. V lost 5 bases, J lost 7 bases, and 15 bases lay in between. Germline CDR1 reads SEHNR; CDR2 reads FQNEAQ (reference sequence). The CDR3 DNA sequence: TGTGCCAGCAGCCGAGACTTAGACGCCCAGCCCCAGCATTTT. Residues: CASSRDLDAQPQHF.

This rearrangement joins TRBV9 to TRBJ2-2; TRBD2 matches at 8 bases. Germline-derived CDR1 and CDR2 are SGDLS and YYNGEE. V was clipped by 4 bases and J by 0 bases; unmatched bases: 2. CDR3 length: 15 residues. The CDR3 sequence: CASSRRGANTGELFF. Written as DNA, the CDR3 is TGTGCCAGCAGCCGGCGGGGGGCGAACACCGGGGAGCTGTTTTTT.

This clone has only a few counts. This chain links TRBV11-2 with TRBJ2-2; possibly TRBD2 for D (5 bases). The V and J ends lost 5 bases and 7 bases respectively, with 11 bases between them. There are 13 residues in the CDR3. The V gene's germline CDR1 is SGHAT and CDR2 FQNNGV. CDR3: CASSPTGIGELFF. CDR3 bases: TGTGCCAGCAGCCCCACGGGGATCGGGGAGCTGTTTTTT.

This rearrangement joins TRBV19 to TRBJ2-4; possibly TRBD1 for D (6 bases). The CDR3 is 15 residues long. V was trimmed by 7 bases and J by 0 bases, leaving 13 bases between them. From germline, CDR1 is LNHDA and CDR2 SQIVND (reference sequence). The CDR3, as DNA: TGTGCCAGTACCACGGGGACATTAGCCAAAAACATTCAGTACTTC. Translation: CASTTGTLAKNIQYF.

This sequence joins TRBV2 and TRBJ1-3; D remains unclear. The V and J ends lost 2 bases and 0 bases respectively, with 11 bases between them. The CDR3 totals 16 residues. The germline V gene has CDR1 SNHLY and CDR2 FYNNEI. This CDR3 reads CASSENQASSGNTIYF. CDR3 nucleotides: TGTGCCAGCAGTGAAAACCAGGCCAGCTCTGGAAACACCATATATTTT.

This clone was observed a handful of times. The chain employs TRBV2 and TRBJ2-3; 12 positions agree with TRBD2. The CDR3 loop spans 15 amino acids. CDR1 and CDR2 (germline): SNHLY, FYNNEI. J was trimmed by 4 bases and V by 3 bases; bases with no gene match: 2. The CDR3 nucleotides read TGTGCCAGCAGTGACCCTAGCGGGGGGGCAGATACGCAGTATTTT. Protein: CASSDPSGGADTQYF.